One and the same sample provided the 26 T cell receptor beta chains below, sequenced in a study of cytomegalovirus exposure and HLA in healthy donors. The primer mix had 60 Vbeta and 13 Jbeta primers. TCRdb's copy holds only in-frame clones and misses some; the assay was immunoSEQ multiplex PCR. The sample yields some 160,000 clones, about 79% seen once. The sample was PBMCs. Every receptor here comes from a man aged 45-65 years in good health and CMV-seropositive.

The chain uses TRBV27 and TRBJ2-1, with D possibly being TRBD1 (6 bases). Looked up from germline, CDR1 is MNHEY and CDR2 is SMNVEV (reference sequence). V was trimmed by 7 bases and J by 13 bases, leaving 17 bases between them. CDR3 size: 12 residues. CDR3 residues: CASKTRGISQFF. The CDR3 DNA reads TGTGCCAGCAAGACGAGGGGGATTAGTCAGTTCTTC.

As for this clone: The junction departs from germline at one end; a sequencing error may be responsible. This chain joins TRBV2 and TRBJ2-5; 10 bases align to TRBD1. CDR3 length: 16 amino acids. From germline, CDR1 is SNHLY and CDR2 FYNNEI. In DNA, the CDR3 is TGTGTCAGCAATCCGGCACGACAGGGGGCTACAAAGACCCAGTACTTC. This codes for CVSNPARQGATKTQYF.

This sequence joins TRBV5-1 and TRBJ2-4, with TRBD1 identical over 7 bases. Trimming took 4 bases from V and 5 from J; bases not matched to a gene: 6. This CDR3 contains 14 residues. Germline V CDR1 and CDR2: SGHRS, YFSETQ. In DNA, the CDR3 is TGCGCCAGCAGCACCGGGACAGCACAAAACATTCAGTACTTC. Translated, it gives CASSTGTAQNIQYF.

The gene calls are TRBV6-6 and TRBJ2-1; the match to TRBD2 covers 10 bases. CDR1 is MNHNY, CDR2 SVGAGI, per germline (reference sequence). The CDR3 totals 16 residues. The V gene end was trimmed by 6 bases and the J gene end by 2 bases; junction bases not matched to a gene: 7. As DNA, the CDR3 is TGTGCCAGCAGGTCCCCTCTAGCGGGGGCCTACAATGAGCAGTTCTTC. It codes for CASRSPLAGAYNEQFF.

In DNA form, the CDR3 reads TGTGCCAGCAGCACCGGACTTCGCACAGATACGCAGTATTTT. It specifies CASSTGLRTDTQYF. V and J are TRBV13 and TRBJ2-3, with D possibly being TRBD2 (5 bases). V dropped 5 bases and J dropped 1 base, with 10 bases sitting between them. This CDR3 comprises 14 residues. Germline CDR1 PRHDT, CDR2 FYEKMQ (reference sequence).

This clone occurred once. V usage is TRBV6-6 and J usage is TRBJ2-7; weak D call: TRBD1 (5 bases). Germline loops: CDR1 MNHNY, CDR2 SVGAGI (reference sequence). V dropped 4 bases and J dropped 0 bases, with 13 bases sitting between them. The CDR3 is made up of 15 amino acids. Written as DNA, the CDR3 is TGTGCCAGCAGTTCACGACAGAGCCTCTCCTACGAGCAGTACTTC. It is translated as CASSSRQSLSYEQYF.

The CDR3 sequence: CASGQGANTEAFF. Written as DNA, the CDR3 is TGCGCCAGCGGCCAGGGGGCTAATACTGAAGCTTTCTTT. The V call is TRBV5-1, the J call TRBJ1-1; TRBD1 aligns across 8 bases. The CDR3 consists of 13 residues. The germline V gene encodes CDR1 SGHRS and CDR2 YFSETQ. Losses at the gene ends were 7 bases for V and 5 bases for J; bases not matched to a gene: 7.

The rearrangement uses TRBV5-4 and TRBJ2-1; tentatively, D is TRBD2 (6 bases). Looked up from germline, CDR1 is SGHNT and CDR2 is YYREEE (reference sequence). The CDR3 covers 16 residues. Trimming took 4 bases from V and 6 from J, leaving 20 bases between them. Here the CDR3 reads CASSRFGRLIINEQFF. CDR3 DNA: TGTGCCAGCAGCCGCTTTGGGAGGCTAATTATCAATGAGCAGTTCTTC.

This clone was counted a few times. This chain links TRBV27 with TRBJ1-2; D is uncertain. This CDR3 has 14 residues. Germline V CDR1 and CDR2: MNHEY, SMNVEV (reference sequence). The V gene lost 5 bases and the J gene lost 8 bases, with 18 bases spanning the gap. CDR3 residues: CASSPIIEARGYTF. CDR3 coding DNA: TGTGCCAGCAGTCCCATCATAGAGGCACGAGGCTACACCTTC.

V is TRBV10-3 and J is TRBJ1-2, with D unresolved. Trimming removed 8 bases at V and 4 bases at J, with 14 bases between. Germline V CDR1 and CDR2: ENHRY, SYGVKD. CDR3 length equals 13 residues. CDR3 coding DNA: TGTGCCATCTCAAAAGGAGGGCTCTATGGCTACACCTTC. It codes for CAISKGGLYGYTF.

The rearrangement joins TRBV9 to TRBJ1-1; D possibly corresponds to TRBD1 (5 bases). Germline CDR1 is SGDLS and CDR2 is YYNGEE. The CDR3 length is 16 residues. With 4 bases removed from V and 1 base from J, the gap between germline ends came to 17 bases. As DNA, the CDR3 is TGTGCCAGCAGCTCAGGTGTGGGGGGACCGAACACTGAAGCTTTCTTT. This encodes CASSSGVGGPNTEAFF. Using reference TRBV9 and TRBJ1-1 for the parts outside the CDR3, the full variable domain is DSGVTQTPKHLITATGQRVTLRCSPRSGDLSVYWYQQSLDQGLQFLIQYYNGEERAKGNILERFSAQQFPDLHSELNLSSLELGDSALYFCASSSGVGGPNTEAFFGQGTRLTVV.

DNA of the CDR3: TGTGCCAGCAGTGGTAGGGTGGGGGGCTCTGGGGCCAACGTCCTGACTTTC. This translates into CASSGRVGGSGANVLTF. V gene TRBV2 combines with J gene TRBJ2-6, with D perhaps matching TRBD2 (6 bases). CDR3 length: 17 residues. CDR1 is SNHLY, CDR2 FYNNEI, per germline. Trimming pared 4 bases from V and 0 bases from J, leaving 13 bases between.

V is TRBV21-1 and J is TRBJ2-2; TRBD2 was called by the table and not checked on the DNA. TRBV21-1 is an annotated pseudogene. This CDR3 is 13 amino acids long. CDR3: CATEGLNTGELFF. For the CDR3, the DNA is TGTGCCACCGAGGGCTTGAACACCGGGGAGCTGTTTTTT.

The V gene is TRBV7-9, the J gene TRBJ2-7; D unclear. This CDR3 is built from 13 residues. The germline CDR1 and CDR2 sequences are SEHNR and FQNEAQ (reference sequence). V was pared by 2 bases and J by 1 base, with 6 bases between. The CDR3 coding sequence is TGTGCCAGCAGCTTATCCTTTTCCTACGAGCAGTACTTC. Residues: CASSLSFSYEQYF.

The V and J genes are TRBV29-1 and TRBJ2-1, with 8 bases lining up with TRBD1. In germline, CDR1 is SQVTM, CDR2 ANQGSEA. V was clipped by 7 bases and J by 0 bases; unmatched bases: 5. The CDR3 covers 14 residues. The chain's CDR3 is CSAAGQVSYNEQFF. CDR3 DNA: TGCAGCGCCGCGGGACAGGTCTCCTACAATGAGCAGTTCTTC.

The CDR3 nucleotides read TGTGCCAGCAGTGACTCCGGGACTAGAAGTCCTCGGGGCCAAGAGACCCAGTACTTC. It specifies CASSDSGTRSPRGQETQYF. The chain has TRBV2 and TRBJ2-5; 8 nucleotides agree with TRBD2. The CDR3 covers 19 residues. Germline assignment: CDR1 SNHLY and CDR2 FYNNEI. Unmatched junction bases numbered 16, after V lost 3 bases and J lost 1 base. Combining the CDR3 with reference TRBV2 and TRBJ2-5 gives the whole variable domain EPEVTQTPSHQVTQMGQEVILRCVPISNHLYFYWYRQILGQKVEFLVSFYNNEISEKSEIFDDQFSVERPDGSNFTLKIRSTKLEDSAMYFCASSDSGTRSPRGQETQYFGPGTRLLVL.

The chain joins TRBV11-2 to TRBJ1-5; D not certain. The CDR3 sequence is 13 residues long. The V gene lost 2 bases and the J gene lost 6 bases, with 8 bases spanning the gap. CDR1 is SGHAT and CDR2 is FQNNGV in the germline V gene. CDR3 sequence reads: CASSLLEGQPQHF. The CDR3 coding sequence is TGTGCCAGCAGCTTACTAGAGGGTCAGCCCCAGCATTTT.

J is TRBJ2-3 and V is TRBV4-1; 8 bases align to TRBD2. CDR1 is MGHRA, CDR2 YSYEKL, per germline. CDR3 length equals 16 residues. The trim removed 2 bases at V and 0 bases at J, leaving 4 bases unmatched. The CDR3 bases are TGCGCCAGCAGCCAAACTAGCGGAACCAGCACAGATACGCAGTATTTT. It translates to CASSQTSGTSTDTQYF.

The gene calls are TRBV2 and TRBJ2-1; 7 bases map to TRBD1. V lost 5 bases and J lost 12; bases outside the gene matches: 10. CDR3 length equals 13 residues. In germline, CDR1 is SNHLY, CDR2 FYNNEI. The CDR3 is CASSTQEGTAQFF. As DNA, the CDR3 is TGTGCCAGCAGTACCCAGGAAGGGACAGCGCAGTTCTTC.

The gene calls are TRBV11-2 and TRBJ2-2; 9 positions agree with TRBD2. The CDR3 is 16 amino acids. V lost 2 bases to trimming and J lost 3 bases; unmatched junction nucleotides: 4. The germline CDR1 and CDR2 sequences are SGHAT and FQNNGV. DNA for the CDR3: TGTGCCAGCAGCTTAAGGGGACTAGCATACACCGGGGAGCTGTTTTTT. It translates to CASSLRGLAYTGELFF.

In DNA, the CDR3 is TGTGCCAGCAGCAACTCCGGGACAGGGGGCCCCCATGAGCAGTTCTTC. This gives the protein CASSNSGTGGPHEQFF. V usage is TRBV7-3 and J usage is TRBJ2-1, with 12 bases that match TRBD1. The CDR3 covers 16 residues. Germline V gives CDR1 SGHTA, CDR2 FQGTGA. Trimming removed 5 bases from V and 8 bases from J; junction bases left unmatched: 10.

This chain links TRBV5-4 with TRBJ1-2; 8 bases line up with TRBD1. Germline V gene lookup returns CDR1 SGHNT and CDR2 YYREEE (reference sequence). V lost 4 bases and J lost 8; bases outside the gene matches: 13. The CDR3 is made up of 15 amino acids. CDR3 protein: CASSPGQGAQYGYTF. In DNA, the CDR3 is TGTGCCAGCAGCCCCGGGCAGGGGGCTCAGTACGGCTACACCTTC. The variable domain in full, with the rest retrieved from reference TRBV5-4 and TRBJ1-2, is ETGVTQSPTHLIKTRGQQVTLRCSSQSGHNTVSWYQQALGQGPQFIFQYYREEENGRGNFPPRFSGLQFPNYSSELNVNALELDDSALYLCASSPGQGAQYGYTFGSGTRLTVV.

This chain's CDR3 is CASSLTQGGSPLHF. DNA for the CDR3: TGTGCCAGCAGCTTAACGCAGGGAGGATCACCCCTCCACTTT. The chain employs TRBV7-6 and TRBJ1-6; the D gene is possibly TRBD1 (5 bases). Germline V gives CDR1 SGHVS, CDR2 FNYEAQ. The CDR3 contains 14 residues. The germline V and J ends were trimmed by 2 bases and 10 bases, with 12 bases remaining between them.

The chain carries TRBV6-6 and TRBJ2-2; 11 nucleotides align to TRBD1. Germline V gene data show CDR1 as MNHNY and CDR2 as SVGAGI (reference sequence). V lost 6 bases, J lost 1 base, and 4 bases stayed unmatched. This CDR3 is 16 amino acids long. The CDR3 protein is CASRGQGGVNTGELFF. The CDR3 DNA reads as TGTGCCAGCAGGGGACAGGGGGGAGTGAACACCGGGGAGCTGTTTTTT.

The CDR3 nucleotides read TGCGCCAGCAGCCCGACCGCGGCCTCCTACAATGAGCAGTTCTTC. It yields the protein CASSPTAASYNEQFF. V and J are TRBV4-1 and TRBJ2-1; no reliable D call. Germline CDR1 MGHRA, CDR2 YSYEKL. Trimming took off 4 bases at V and 0 bases at J, with 10 bases between the two ends. The CDR3 runs to 15 residues.

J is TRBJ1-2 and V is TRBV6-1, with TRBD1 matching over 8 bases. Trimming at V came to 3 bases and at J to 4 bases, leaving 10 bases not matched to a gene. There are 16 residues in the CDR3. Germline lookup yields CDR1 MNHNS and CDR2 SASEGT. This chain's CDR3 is CASSDRGPGQGYGYTF. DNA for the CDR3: TGTGCCAGCAGTGATCGGGGACCTGGACAGGGCTATGGCTACACCTTC.